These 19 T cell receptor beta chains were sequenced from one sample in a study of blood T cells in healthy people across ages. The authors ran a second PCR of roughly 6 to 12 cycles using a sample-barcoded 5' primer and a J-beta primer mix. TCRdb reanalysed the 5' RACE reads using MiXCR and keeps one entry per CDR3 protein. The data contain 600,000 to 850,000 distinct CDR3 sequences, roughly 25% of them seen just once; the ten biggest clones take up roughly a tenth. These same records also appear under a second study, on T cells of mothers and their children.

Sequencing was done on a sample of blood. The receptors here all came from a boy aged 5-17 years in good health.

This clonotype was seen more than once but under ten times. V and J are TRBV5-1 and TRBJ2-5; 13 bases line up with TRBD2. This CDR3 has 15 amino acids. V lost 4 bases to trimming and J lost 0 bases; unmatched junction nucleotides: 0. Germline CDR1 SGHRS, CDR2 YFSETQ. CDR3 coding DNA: TGCGCCAGCAGCACTAGCGGGAGGGACCAAGAGACCCAGTACTTC. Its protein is CASSTSGRDQETQYF.

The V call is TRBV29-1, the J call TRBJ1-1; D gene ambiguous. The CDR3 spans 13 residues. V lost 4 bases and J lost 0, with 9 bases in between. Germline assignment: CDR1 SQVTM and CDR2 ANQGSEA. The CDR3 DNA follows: TGCAGCGTTGTTGAGGAGATGAACACTGAAGCTTTCTTT. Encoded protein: CSVVEEMNTEAFF.

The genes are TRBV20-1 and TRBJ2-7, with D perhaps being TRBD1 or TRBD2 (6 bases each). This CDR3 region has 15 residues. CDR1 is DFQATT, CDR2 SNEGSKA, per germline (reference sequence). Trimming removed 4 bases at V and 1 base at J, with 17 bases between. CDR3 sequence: CSANTRLGGSYEQYF. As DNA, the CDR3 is TGCAGTGCTAATACTAGACTAGGGGGGTCCTACGAGCAGTACTTC.

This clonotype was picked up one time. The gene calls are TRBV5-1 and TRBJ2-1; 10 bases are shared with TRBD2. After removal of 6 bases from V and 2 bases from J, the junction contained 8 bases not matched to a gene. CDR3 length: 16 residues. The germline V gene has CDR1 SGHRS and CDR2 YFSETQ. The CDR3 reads CASTRSGRGPYNEQFF. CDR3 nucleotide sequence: TGCGCCAGCACCCGAAGCGGGAGGGGGCCCTACAATGAGCAGTTCTTC. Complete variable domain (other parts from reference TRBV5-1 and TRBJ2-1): KAGVTQTPRYLIKTRGQQVTLSCSPISGHRSVSWYQQTPGQGLQFLFEYFSETQRNKGNFPGRFSGRQFSNSRSEMNVSTLELGDSALYLCASTRSGRGPYNEQFFGPGTRLTVL.

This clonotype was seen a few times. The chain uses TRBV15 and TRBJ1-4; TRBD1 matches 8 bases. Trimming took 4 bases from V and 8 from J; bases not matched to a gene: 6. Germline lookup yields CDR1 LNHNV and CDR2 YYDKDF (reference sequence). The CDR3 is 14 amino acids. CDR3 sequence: CATSTGGAAEKLFF. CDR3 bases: TGTGCCACCAGCACAGGGGGCGCGGCGGAAAAACTGTTTTTT.

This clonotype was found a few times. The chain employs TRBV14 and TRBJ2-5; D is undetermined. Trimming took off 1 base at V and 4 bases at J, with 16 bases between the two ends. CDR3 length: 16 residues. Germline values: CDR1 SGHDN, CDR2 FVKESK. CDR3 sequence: CASSQATPRIGETQYF. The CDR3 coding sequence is TGTGCCAGCAGCCAAGCTACTCCCCGCATCGGAGAGACCCAGTACTTC. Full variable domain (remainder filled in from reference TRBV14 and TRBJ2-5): EAGVTQFPSHSVIEKGQTVTLRCDPISGHDNLYWYRRVMGKEIKFLLHFVKESKQDESGMPNNRFLAERTGGTYSTLKVQPAELEDSGVYFCASSQATPRIGETQYFGPGTRLLVL.

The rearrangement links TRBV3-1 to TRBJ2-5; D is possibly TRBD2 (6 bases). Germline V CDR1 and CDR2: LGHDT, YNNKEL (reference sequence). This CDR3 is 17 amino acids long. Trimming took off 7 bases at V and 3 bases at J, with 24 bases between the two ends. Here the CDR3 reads CASTHGVGLAGKETQYF. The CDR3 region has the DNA TGTGCCAGCACTCATGGGGTGGGTTTGGCGGGGAAAGAGACCCAGTACTTC.

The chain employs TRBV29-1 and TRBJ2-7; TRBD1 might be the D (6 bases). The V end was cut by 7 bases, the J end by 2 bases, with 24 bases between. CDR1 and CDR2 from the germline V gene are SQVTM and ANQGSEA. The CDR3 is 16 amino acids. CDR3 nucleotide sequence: TGCAGCGCTACCGGGACAAAACTATCTGCGGCCTACGAGCAGTACTTC. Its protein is CSATGTKLSAAYEQYF.

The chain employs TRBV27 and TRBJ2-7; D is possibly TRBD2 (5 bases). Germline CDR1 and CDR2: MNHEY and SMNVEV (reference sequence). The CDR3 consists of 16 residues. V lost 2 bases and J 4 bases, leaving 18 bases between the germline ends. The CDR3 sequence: CASSLTAAYGVYEQYF. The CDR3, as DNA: TGTGCCAGCAGTTTAACGGCAGCTTACGGGGTTTACGAGCAGTACTTC.

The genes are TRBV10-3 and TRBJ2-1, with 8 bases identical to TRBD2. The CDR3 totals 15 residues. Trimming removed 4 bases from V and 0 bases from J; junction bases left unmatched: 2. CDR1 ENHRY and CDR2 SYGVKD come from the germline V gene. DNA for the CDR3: TGTGCCATCAGTGGCGCGGGAGGCTCCTACAATGAGCAGTTCTTC. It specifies CAISGAGGSYNEQFF.

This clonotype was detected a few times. The CDR3 here is CASSLAVGGENGYTF. The CDR3 bases are TGCGCCAGCAGCTTGGCGGTGGGGGGAGAAAATGGCTACACCTTC. V usage is TRBV5-1 and J usage is TRBJ1-2; tentative D call: TRBD1 (5 bases). Trimming stripped 0 bases from V and 6 bases from J, with 15 bases between. The CDR3 is made up of 15 amino acids. Per the germline V gene, CDR1 is SGHRS and CDR2 is YFSETQ.

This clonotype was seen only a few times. The CDR3 here is CASSSERGDEQFF. The CDR3 bases are TGTGCCAGCAGCTCCGAACGGGGGGATGAGCAGTTCTTC. This chain links TRBV7-8 with TRBJ2-5, with 7 nucleotides matching TRBD2. The last part of the DNA fits TRBJ2-1 better; the J call may be wrong. The CDR3 is made up of 13 amino acids. Germline V gives CDR1 SGHVS, CDR2 FQNEAQ.

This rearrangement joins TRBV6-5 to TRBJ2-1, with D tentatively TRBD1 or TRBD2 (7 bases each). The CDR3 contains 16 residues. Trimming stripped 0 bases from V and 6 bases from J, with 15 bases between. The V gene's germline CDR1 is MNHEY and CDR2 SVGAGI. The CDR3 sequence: CASSYSQGGVSNEQFF. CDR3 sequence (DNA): TGTGCCAGCAGTTACTCCCAGGGGGGGGTTTCCAATGAGCAGTTCTTC.

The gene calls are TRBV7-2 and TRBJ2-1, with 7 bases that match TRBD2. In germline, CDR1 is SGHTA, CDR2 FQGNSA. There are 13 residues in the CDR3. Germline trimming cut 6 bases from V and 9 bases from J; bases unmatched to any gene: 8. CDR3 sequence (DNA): TGTGCCAGCAGAACGGCAGGGAGGGGTGAGCAGTTCTTC. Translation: CASRTAGRGEQFF.

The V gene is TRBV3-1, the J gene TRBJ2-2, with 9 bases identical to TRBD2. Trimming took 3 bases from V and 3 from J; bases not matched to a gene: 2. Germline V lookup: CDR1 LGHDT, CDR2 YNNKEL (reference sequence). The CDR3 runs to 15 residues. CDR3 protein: CASSQSGRYTGELFF. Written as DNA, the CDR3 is TGTGCCAGCAGCCAGAGCGGGAGGTACACCGGGGAGCTGTTTTTT.

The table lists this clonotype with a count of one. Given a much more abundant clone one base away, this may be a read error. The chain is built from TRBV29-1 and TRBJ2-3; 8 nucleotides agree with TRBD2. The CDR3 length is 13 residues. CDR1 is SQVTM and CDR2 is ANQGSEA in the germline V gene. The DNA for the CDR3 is TGCAGCGTTGGGGATCGAGCGGGAGATACGCAGAATTTT. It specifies CSVGDRAGDTQNF.

The chain's CDR3 is CASSLVTGNEQFF. The CDR3 DNA reads TGTGCCAGCAGCTTAGTGACAGGCAATGAGCAGTTCTTC. The chain is built from TRBV7-6 and TRBJ2-1; the D gene is possibly TRBD1 (6 bases). The ends were cut back, 1 base at V and 6 bases at J, with 7 bases in the middle. Germline V gene lookup returns CDR1 SGHVS and CDR2 FNYEAQ. The CDR3 loop spans 13 amino acids. Based on the CDR3 plus reference TRBV7-6 and TRBJ2-1, the full variable domain is GAGVSQSPRYKVTKRGQDVALRCDPISGHVSLYWYRQALGQGPEFLTYFNYEAQQDKSGLPNDRFSAERPEGSISTLTIQRTEQRDSAMYRCASSLVTGNEQFFGPGTRLTVL.

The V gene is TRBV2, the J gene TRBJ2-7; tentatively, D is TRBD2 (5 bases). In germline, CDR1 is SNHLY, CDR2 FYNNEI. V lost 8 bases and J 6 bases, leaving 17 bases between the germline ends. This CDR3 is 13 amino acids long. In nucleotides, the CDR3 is TGTGCCAGCTGGACGGGATATTTGGGCGAGCAGTACTTC. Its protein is CASWTGYLGEQYF.

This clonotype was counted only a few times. The CDR3 is CASSGREAYEQYF. The CDR3 nucleotides read TGTGCCAGCTCCGGCAGGGAAGCCTACGAGCAGTACTTC. The gene calls are TRBV28 and TRBJ2-5, with D maybe TRBD1 (5 bases). The J call may be incorrect, as the DNA end agrees better with TRBJ2-7. The CDR3 runs 13 residues. Germline loops: CDR1 MDHEN, CDR2 SYDVKM.